This TCR beta chain was sequenced during a study of T cells in women clearing cervical HPV infection. Turning to the study itself: Case blood was drawn a median about 23 weeks after lesion detection.

With respect to this clone: The antigen is not known. The read ends 3 residues shy of where the CDR3 ends; the end is completed using the germline J gene.

Study-wide results and limits: Cases carried less TRBV6-7 than controls: approximately 0.1% versus 0.16%.

The protocol was immunoSEQ multiplex PCR, while the TCRdb copy is restricted to in-frame clones and leaves out a portion. Listed are 30,000 to 45,000 clones; about 7% falls within the top ten. MY09/MY11 PCR detected cervical HPV DNA; dot-blot assigned genotypes. The CDR3 spans 14 residues. Germline CDR1 reads DFQATT; CDR2 reads SNEGSKA (reference sequence). V is TRBV20-1 and J is TRBJ2-2; the match to TRBD1 covers 9 bases. This receptor was identified in a woman aged 18 to 75 with a cervical HPV16 infection that either progressed to CIN3+ or cleared (not recorded which). The sequenced sample was blood buffy coat. The covered CDR3 bases are TGCAGTGCTGGAGGAGGGACAGGGTGGGAAAAG. Protein sequence: CSAGGGTGWEK. The whole CDR3 is CSAGGGTGWEKLFF.